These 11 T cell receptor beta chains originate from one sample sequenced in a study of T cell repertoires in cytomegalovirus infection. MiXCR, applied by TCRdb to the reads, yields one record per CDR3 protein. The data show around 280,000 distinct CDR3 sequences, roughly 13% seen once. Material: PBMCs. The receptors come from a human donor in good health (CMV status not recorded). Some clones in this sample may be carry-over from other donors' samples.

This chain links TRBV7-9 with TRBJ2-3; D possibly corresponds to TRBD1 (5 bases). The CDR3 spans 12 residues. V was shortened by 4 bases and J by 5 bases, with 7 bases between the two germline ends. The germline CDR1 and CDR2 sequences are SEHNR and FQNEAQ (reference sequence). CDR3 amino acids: CASSSTEDTQYF. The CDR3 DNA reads TGTGCCAGCAGCTCGACAGAAGATACGCAGTATTTT. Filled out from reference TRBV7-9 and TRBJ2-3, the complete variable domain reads DTGVSQNPRHKITKRGQNVTFRCDPISEHNRLYWYRQTLGQGPEFLTYFQNEAQLEKSRLLSDRFSAERPKGSFSTLEIQRTEQGDSAMYLCASSSTEDTQYFGPGTRLTVL.

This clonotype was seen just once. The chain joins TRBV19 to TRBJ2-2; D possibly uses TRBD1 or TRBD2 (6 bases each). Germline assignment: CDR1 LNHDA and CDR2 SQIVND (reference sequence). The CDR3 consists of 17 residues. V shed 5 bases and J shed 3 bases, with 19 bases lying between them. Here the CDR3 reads CASSGEGGGSDTGELFF. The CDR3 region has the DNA TGTGCCAGTAGTGGCGAAGGAGGGGGGAGCGACACCGGGGAGCTGTTTTTT. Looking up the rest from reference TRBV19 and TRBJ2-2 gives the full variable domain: DGGITQSPKYLFRKEGQNVTLSCEQNLNHDAMYWYRQDPGQGLRLIYYSQIVNDFQKGDIAEGYSVSREKKESFPLTVTSAQKNPTAFYLCASSGEGGGSDTGELFFGEGSRLTVL.

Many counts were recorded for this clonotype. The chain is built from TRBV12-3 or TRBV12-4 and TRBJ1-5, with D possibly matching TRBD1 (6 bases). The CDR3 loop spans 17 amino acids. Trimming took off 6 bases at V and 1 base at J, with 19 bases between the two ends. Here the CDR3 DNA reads TGTGCCAGCAGCTCAGGGATACAGGGATGGAGCAATCAGCCCCAGCATTTT. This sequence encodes CASSSGIQGWSNQPQHF.

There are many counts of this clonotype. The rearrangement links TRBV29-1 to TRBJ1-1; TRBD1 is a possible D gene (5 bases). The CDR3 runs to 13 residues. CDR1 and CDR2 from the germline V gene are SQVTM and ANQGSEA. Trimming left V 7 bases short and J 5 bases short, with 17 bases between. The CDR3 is CSGEGQGGTEAFF. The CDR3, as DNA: TGCAGCGGGGAGGGCCAGGGTGGAACTGAAGCTTTCTTT.

The CDR3 bases are TGTGCCAGCAGTTACGGACCGGGGGGGAGCACAGATACGCAGTATTTT. Its protein product is CASSYGPGGSTDTQYF. J is TRBJ2-3 and V is TRBV6-2 or TRBV6-3, with 8 bases matching TRBD2. In germline, CDR1 is MNHEY, CDR2 SVGEGT. The CDR3 has 16 residues. V lost 2 bases, J lost 0 bases, and 4 bases stayed unmatched.

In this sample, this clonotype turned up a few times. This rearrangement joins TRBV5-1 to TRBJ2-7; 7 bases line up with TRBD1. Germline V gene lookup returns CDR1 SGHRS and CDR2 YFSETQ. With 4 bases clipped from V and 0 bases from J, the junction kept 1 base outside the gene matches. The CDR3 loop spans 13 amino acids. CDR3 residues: CASSGTDSYEQYF. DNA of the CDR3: TGCGCCAGCAGCGGGACAGACTCCTACGAGCAGTACTTC.

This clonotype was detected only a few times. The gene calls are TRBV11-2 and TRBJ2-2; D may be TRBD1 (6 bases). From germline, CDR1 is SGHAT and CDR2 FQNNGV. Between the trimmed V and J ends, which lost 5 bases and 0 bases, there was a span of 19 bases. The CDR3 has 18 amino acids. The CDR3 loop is CASSRNRVREANTGELFF. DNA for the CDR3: TGTGCCAGCAGCCGGAACAGGGTCAGAGAGGCGAACACCGGGGAGCTGTTTTTT.

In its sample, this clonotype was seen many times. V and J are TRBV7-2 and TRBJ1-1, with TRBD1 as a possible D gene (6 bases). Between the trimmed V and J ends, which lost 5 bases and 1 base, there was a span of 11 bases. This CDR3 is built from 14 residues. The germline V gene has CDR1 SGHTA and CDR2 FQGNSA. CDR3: CASSPLGGNTEAFF. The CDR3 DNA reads TGTGCCAGCAGCCCTTTAGGGGGGAACACTGAAGCTTTCTTT.

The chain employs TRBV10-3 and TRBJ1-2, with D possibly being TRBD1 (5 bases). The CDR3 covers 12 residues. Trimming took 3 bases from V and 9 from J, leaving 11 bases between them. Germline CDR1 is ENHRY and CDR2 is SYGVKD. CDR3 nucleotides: TGTGCCATCAGTGACACGGACACAAGCTACACCTTC. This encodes CAISDTDTSYTF.

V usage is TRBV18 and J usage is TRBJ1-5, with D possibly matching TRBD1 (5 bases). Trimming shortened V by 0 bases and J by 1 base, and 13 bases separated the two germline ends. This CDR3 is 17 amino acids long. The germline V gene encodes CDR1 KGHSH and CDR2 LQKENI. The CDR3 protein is CASSPPRANRSNQPQHF. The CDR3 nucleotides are TGTGCCAGCTCACCACCCAGGGCGAACAGAAGCAATCAGCCCCAGCATTTT.

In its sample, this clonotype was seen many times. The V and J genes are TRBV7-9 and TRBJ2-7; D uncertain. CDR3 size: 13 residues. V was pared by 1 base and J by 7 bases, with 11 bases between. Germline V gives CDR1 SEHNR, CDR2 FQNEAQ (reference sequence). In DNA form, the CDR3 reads TGTGCCAGCAGCTTAGACCCCGCGTTGGAGCAGTACTTC. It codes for CASSLDPALEQYF.